One sample yielded the 14 T cell receptor beta chains listed below, sequenced in a study of cytomegalovirus exposure and HLA in healthy donors. Method: immunoSEQ multiplex PCR; TCRdb's copy keeps in-frame clones and lacks some. Among around 86,000 clones, about 94% were seen once, and the ten largest hold about 1.1%. Material: PBMCs. The receptors stem from a woman aged 25 to 39 in good health and CMV-seropositive.

The V and J genes are TRBV7-8 and TRBJ2-1, with TRBD2 matching over 9 bases. V gave up 2 bases and J gave up 8 bases; unmatched junction bases: 16. Germline CDR1 reads SGHVS; CDR2 reads FQNEAQ. The CDR3 contains 18 residues. The CDR3 sequence is CASSLFPGSGSTPHEQFF. The CDR3 region has the DNA TGTGCCAGCAGCTTATTCCCAGGTAGCGGGAGTACTCCACATGAGCAGTTCTTC.

The chain employs TRBV6-5 and TRBJ2-1; 8 nucleotides match TRBD2. V gave up 0 bases and J gave up 8 bases; unmatched junction bases: 9. Germline CDR1 and CDR2: MNHEY and SVGAGI. CDR3 length equals 16 residues. CDR3 residues: CASSYSSGGPFDEQFF. In DNA, the CDR3 is TGTGCCAGCAGTTACTCGTCGGGAGGGCCGTTTGATGAGCAGTTCTTC.

CDR3 coding DNA: TGCGCCAGCAGCCAAGACGGGTTAAATGAGCAGTTCTTC. Encoded protein: CASSQDGLNEQFF. The rearrangement links TRBV4-3 to TRBJ2-1, with no clear D. V was pared by 0 bases and J by 7 bases, with 7 bases between. Germline loops: CDR1 LGHNA, CDR2 YSLEER. The length of the CDR3 is 13 residues.

The chain couples TRBV19 to TRBJ2-2, with D possibly matching TRBD2 (5 bases). V shed 3 bases and J shed 2 bases, with 13 bases lying between them. Germline V CDR1 and CDR2: LNHDA, SQIVND (reference sequence). The CDR3 is 16 residues long. In DNA, the CDR3 is TGTGCCAGTAGTATCGGGGTAGAGGTTAACACCGGGGAGCTGTTTTTT. Its protein product is CASSIGVEVNTGELFF.

The chain carries TRBV5-1 and TRBJ1-1, with D tentatively TRBD1 (5 bases). Germline values: CDR1 SGHRS, CDR2 YFSETQ. This CDR3 comprises 14 residues. V lost 4 bases and J lost 0, with 10 bases in between. As DNA, the CDR3 is TGCGCCAGCAGCCTGGGACTTTTGAACACTGAAGCTTTCTTT. Protein product: CASSLGLLNTEAFF. The variable domain in full, completed from reference TRBV5-1 and TRBJ1-1, reads KAGVTQTPRYLIKTRGQQVTLSCSPISGHRSVSWYQQTPGQGLQFLFEYFSETQRNKGNFPGRFSGRQFSNSRSEMNVSTLELGDSALYLCASSLGLLNTEAFFGQGTRLTVV.

The chain uses TRBV28 and TRBJ1-2; a possible D gene is TRBD1 (5 bases). This CDR3 spans 14 amino acids. Per germline, CDR1 MDHEN and CDR2 SYDVKM. V lost 4 bases, J lost 3 bases, and 12 bases lay in between. CDR3 region: CASSSDGGYYGYTF. The CDR3 DNA sequence: TGTGCCAGCAGTTCCGACGGGGGGTACTATGGCTACACCTTC.

V gene TRBV2 combines with J gene TRBJ2-7; TRBD1 agrees at 9 bases. The CDR3 runs 14 residues. Unmatched junction bases numbered 7, after V lost 4 bases and J lost 6 bases. Germline V gene sequence: CDR1 SNHLY, CDR2 FYNNEI. CDR3 coding DNA: TGTGCCAGCAGTGCCGGGGACAGGGCTTTCGAGCAGTACTTC. Translation: CASSAGDRAFEQYF.

The rearrangement joins TRBV28 to TRBJ1-2, with no clear D. Germline CDR1 is MDHEN and CDR2 is SYDVKM. The CDR3 loop spans 13 amino acids. The V gene lost 8 bases and the J gene lost 5 bases, with 15 bases spanning the gap. CDR3 sequence (DNA): TGTGCCAGCTGTAAAATCGGGTTGTATGGCTACACCTTC. This sequence encodes CASCKIGLYGYTF.

This chain joins TRBV12-5 and TRBJ2-3; D is perhaps TRBD1 (5 bases). Germline V lookup: CDR1 LGHNT, CDR2 FRNRAP. The CDR3 is 15 amino acids. Trimming took off 3 bases at V and 2 bases at J, with 12 bases between the two ends. In DNA, the CDR3 is TGTGCTAGTGGTTTTGGGGCGCTGGACACAGATACGCAGTATTTT. It yields the protein CASGFGALDTDTQYF.

This chain connects TRBV7-9 to TRBJ1-4; TRBD1 matches 8 bases. V lost 5 bases and J lost 8; bases outside the gene matches: 7. The germline gives CDR1 SEHNR, CDR2 FQNEAQ (reference sequence). This CDR3 has 14 amino acids. DNA for the CDR3: TGTGCCAGCAGCCGAGGACAGGGTGGCGAAAAACTGTTTTTT. This gives the protein CASSRGQGGEKLFF.

This clone was counted only a few times. V usage is TRBV29-1 and J usage is TRBJ2-3; the D gene is possibly TRBD1 (6 bases). Germline CDR1 reads SQVTM; CDR2 reads ANQGSEA. The CDR3 loop spans 14 amino acids. The V end lost 1 base, the J end lost 2 bases, and 10 bases lay between the germline ends. The CDR3 region has the DNA TGCAGCGTTGAAGGAGGGGGTTCCACAGATACGCAGTATTTT. It specifies CSVEGGGSTDTQYF.

CDR3 in amino acids: CASSQGLAGESEQFF. CDR3 nucleotides: TGTGCCAGCAGTCAGGGACTAGCGGGAGAGAGTGAGCAGTTCTTC. The V gene is TRBV6-5, the J gene TRBJ2-1; 14 bases line up with TRBD2. The CDR3 has 15 amino acids. Germline CDR1 reads MNHEY; CDR2 reads SVGAGI. The V and J ends lost 5 bases and 9 bases, in that order; junction bases with no gene match: 6.

This clone appeared once. The chain carries TRBV19 and TRBJ1-2; TRBD1 matches 9 bases. V lost 8 bases and J lost 4; bases outside the gene matches: 20. CDR3 length: 18 amino acids. Germline V gene lookup returns CDR1 LNHDA and CDR2 SQIVND (reference sequence). The CDR3 DNA reads TGTGCCAGTTCCACATCAACGGGACAGGGAAGGGTAGTCTATGGCTACACCTTC. Protein sequence: CASSTSTGQGRVVYGYTF.

Notes on this clone: At the DNA level, this CDR3 is encoded by other sequences in the same sample as well. V gene TRBV18 combines with J gene TRBJ2-1; 10 positions agree with TRBD2. CDR1 and CDR2 (germline): KGHSH, LQKENI. Germline trimming cut 3 bases from V and 3 bases from J; bases unmatched to any gene: 5. The length of the CDR3 is 16 residues. CDR3 region: CASSPRTSGNYNEQFF. As DNA, the CDR3 is TGTGCCAGCTCACCCCGGACTAGCGGCAACTACAATGAGCAGTTCTTC.